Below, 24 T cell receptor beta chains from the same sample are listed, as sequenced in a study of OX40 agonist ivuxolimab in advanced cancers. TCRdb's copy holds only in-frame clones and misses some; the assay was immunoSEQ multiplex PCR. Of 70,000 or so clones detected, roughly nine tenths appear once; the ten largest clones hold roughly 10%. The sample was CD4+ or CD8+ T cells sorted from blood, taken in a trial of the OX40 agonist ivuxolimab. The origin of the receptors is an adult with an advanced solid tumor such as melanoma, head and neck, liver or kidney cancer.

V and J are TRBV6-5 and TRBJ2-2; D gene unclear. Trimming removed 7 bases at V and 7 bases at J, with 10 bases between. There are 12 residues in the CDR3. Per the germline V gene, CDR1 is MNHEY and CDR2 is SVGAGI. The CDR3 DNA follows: TGTGCCAGCACCTGGTTGGGCGGGGAGCTGTTTTTT. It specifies CASTWLGGELFF.

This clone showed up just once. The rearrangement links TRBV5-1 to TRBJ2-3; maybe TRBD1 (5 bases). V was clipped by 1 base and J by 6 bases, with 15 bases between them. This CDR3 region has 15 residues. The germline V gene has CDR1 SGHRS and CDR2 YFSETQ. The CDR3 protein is CASSLSVSRADTQYF. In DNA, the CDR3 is TGCGCCAGCAGCTTGTCGGTCAGCAGGGCGGATACGCAGTATTTT.

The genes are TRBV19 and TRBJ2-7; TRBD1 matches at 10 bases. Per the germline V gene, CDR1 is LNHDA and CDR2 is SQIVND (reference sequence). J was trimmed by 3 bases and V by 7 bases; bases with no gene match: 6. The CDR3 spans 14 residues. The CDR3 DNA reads TGTGCCAGTAATCCGACAGGGGGCGGCTACGAGCAGTACTTC. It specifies CASNPTGGGYEQYF.

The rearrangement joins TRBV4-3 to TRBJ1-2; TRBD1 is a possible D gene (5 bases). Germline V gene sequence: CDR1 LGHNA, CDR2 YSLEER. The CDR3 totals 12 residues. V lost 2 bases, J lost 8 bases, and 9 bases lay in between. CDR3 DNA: TGCGCCAGCAGCCAACGACCAGGGGGCTACACCTTC. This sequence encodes CASSQRPGGYTF.

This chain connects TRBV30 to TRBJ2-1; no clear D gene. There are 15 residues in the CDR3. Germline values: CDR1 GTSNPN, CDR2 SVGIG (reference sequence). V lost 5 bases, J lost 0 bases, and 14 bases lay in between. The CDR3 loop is CAWHSGSSSYNEQFF. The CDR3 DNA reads TGTGCCTGGCACTCAGGTTCTAGCTCCTACAATGAGCAGTTCTTC.

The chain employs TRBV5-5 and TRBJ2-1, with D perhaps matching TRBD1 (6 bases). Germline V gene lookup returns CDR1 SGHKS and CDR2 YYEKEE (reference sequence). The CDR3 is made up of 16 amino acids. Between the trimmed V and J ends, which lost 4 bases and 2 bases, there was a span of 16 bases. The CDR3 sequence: CASSQGTDLAYNEQFF. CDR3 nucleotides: TGTGCCAGCAGCCAGGGGACCGACCTAGCCTACAATGAGCAGTTCTTC.

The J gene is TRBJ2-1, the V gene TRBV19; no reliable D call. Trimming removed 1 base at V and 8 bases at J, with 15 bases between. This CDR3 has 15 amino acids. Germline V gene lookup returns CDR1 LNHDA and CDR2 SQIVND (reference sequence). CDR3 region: CASSIGAQESDEQFF. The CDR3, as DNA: TGTGCCAGTAGTATAGGCGCCCAGGAAAGCGATGAGCAGTTCTTC.

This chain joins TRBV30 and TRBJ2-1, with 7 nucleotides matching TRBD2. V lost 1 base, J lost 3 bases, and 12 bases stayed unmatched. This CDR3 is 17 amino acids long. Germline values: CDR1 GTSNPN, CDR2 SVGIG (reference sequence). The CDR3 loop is CAWSGYPTGGGYNEQFF. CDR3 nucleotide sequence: TGTGCCTGGAGTGGATACCCCACTGGCGGGGGCTACAATGAGCAGTTCTTC. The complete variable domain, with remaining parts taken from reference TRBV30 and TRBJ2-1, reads SQTIHQWPATLVQPVGSPLSLECTVEGTSNPNLYWYRQAAGRGLQLLFYSVGIGQISSEVPQNLSASRPQDRQFILSSKKLLLSDSGFYLCAWSGYPTGGGYNEQFFGPGTRLTVL.

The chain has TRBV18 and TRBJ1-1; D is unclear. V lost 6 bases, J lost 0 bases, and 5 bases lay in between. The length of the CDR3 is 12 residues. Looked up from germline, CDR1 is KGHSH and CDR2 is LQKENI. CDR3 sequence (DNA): TGTGCCAGCTCGCCTATGAACACTGAAGCTTTCTTT. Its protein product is CASSPMNTEAFF.

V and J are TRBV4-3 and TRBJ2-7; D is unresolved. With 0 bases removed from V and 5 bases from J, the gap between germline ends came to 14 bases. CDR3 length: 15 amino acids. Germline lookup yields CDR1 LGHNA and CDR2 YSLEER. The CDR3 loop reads CASSQDLYSVDEQYF. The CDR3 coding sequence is TGCGCCAGCAGCCAAGACCTGTATAGTGTAGACGAGCAGTACTTC.

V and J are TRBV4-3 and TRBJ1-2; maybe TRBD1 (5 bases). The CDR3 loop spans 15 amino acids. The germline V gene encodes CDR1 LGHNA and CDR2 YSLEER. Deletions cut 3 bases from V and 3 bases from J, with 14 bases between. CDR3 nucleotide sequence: TGCGCCAGCAGCCAGGACCGGGACGCCGACTATGGCTACACCTTC. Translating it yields CASSQDRDADYGYTF.

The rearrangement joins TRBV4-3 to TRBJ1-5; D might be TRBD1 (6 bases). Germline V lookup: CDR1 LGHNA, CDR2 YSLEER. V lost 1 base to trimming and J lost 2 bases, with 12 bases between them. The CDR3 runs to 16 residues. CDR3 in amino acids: CASSQAWGPGNQPQHF. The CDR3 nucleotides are TGCGCCAGCAGCCAAGCTTGGGGGCCGGGCAATCAGCCCCAGCATTTT.

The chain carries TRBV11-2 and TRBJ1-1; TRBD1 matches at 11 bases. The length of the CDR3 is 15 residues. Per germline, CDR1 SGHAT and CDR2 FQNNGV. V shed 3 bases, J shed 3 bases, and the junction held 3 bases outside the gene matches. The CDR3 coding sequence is TGTGCCAGCAGCTTCGGACAGGGGGCGGACACTGAAGCTTTCTTT. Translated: CASSFGQGADTEAFF.

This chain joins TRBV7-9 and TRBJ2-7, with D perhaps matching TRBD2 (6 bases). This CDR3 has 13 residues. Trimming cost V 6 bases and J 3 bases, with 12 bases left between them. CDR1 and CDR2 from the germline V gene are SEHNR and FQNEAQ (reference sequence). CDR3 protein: CASRPPAGYEQYF. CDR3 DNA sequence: TGTGCCAGCAGACCCCCAGCGGGCTACGAGCAGTACTTC.

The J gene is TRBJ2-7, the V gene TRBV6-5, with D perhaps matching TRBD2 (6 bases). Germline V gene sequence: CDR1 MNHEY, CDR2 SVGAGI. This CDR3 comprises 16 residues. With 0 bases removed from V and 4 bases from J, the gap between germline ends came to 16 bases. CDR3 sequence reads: CASSYSEVGGQYEQYF. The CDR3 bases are TGTGCCAGCAGTTACTCGGAGGTGGGGGGTCAATACGAGCAGTACTTC.

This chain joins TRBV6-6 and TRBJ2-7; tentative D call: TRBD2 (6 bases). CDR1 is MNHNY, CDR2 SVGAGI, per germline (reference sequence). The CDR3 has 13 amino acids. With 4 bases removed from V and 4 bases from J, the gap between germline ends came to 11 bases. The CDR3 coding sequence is TGTGCCAGCAGTTTCCCCGGGGGTTACGAGCAGTACTTC. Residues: CASSFPGGYEQYF.

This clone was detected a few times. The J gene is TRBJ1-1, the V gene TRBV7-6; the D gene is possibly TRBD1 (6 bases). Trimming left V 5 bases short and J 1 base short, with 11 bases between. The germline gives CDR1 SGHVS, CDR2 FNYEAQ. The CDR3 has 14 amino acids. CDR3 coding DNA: TGTGCCAGCAGCCAGGGACACCAGAACACTGAAGCTTTCTTT. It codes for CASSQGHQNTEAFF.

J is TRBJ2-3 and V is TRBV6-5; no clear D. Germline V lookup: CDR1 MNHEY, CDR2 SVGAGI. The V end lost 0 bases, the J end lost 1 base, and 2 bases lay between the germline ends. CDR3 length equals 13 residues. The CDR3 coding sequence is TGTGCCAGCAGTTACTCGGGCACAGATACGCAGTATTTT. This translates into CASSYSGTDTQYF.

The CDR3 protein is CASSLGGATDTQYF. CDR3 DNA sequence: TGTGCCAGCAGCTTAGGAGGGGCGACAGATACGCAGTATTTT. This rearrangement joins TRBV5-8 to TRBJ2-3; D may be TRBD2 (6 bases). CDR1 and CDR2 (germline): SGHTS, YDEGEE. This CDR3 has 14 amino acids. V dropped 2 bases and J dropped 3 bases, with 10 bases sitting between them.

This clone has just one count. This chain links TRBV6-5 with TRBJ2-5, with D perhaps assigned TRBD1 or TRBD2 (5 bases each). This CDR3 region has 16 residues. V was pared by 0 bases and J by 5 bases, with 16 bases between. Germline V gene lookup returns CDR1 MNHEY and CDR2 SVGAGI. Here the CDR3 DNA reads TGTGCCAGCAGTTACTCTCCTGGGACCGGGCCCGAGACCCAGTACTTC. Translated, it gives CASSYSPGTGPETQYF.

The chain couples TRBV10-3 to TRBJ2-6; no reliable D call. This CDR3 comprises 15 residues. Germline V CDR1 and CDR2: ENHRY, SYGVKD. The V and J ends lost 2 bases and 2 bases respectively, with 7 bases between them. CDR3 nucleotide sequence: TGTGCCATCAGTGAGATCTGGGCTGGGGCCAACGTCCTGACTTTC. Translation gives CAISEIWAGANVLTF.

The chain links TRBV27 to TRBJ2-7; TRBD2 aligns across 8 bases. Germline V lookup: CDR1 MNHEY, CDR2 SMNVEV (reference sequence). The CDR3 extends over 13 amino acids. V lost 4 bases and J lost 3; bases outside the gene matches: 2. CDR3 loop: CASSYGGGYEQYF. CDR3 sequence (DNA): TGTGCCAGCAGTTACGGGGGGGGCTACGAGCAGTACTTC.

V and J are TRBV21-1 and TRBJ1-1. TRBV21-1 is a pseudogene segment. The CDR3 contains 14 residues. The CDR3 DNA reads TGTGCCAGCAGAGGGGAGGGGTTACACACTGAAGCTTTCTTT. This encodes CASRGEGLHTEAFF.

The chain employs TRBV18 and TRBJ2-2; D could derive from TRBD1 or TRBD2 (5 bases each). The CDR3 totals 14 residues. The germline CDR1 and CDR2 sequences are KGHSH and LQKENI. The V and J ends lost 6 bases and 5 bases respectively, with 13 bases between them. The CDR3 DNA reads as TGTGCCAGCTCGGACACTAGTTTTACCGGGGAGCTGTTTTTT. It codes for CASSDTSFTGELFF.